This TCR beta chain was recorded in a study of technical replicates of blood from several donors. Germline V gene lookup returns CDR1 MNHEY and CDR2 SVGAGI. The V segment lost 5 bases and the J segment 2 bases; nucleotides outside the gene matches: 7. CDR3 size: 15 residues. Produced via immunoSEQ multiplex PCR; TCRdb's table is partial and in-frame only. The data contain tens of thousands of clones, about 93% of them seen just once; the ten biggest clones take up less than 4.5%. Source material: PBMCs. The receptor comes from a human donor in good health. Some clones in this sample may be carry-over from other donors' samples. The gene calls are TRBV6-5 and TRBJ1-1; TRBD1 matches at 8 bases. As DNA, the CDR3 is TGTGCCAGCAGTAACTACAGGGGGGATAACACTGAAGCTTTCTTT. This codes for CASSNYRGDNTEAFF.